Listed here are 9 T cell receptor beta chains from one sample, sequenced in a study of shared clonotypes between healthy human individuals. The protocol was immunoSEQ multiplex PCR, while the TCRdb copy is restricted to in-frame clones and leaves out a portion. Among approximately 500,000 clones, 60% to 85% were seen once, and the ten largest hold approximately 13%. The source material was PBMCs. The receptors were sampled from a woman between 40 and 50 years old in good health. Some clones in this sample may be carry-over from other donors' samples.

The chain has TRBV10-1 and TRBJ2-1; 8 bases are a match to TRBD2. The CDR3 covers 13 residues. V shed 7 bases, J shed 6 bases, and the junction held 5 bases outside the gene matches. Germline CDR1 WNHNN, CDR2 SYGVQD (reference sequence). Here the CDR3 reads CASKGLDVNEQFF. For the CDR3, the DNA is TGCGCCAGCAAGGGACTAGACGTCAATGAGCAGTTCTTC.

The chain couples TRBV14 to TRBJ2-5, with 7 bases identical to TRBD2. Germline CDR1 SGHDN, CDR2 FVKESK. There are 15 residues in the CDR3. V trimming: 1 base; J trimming: 0 bases; junction bases outside the gene matches: 2. The CDR3 DNA reads TGTGCCAGCAGCCAAGTTGGGGGGGACCAAGAGACCCAGTACTTC. It yields the protein CASSQVGGDQETQYF.

This chain connects TRBV18 to TRBJ2-3; perhaps TRBD2 as D (5 bases). The germline V gene encodes CDR1 KGHSH and CDR2 LQKENI. V lost 10 bases and J 1 base, leaving 15 bases between the germline ends. There are 14 residues in the CDR3. CDR3 nucleotide sequence: TGTGCCACCTCCCAAGCCGGGGGCACAGATACGCAGTATTTT. Protein sequence: CATSQAGGTDTQYF.

This clone is a singleton in its sample. This rearrangement joins TRBV27 to TRBJ2-7; 7 bases fit TRBD2. The V gene's germline CDR1 is MNHEY and CDR2 SMNVEV (reference sequence). V gave up 6 bases and J gave up 0 bases; unmatched junction bases: 8. The CDR3 contains 15 residues. Here the CDR3 reads CASRPTGTNSYEQYF. CDR3 DNA sequence: TGTGCCAGCAGGCCCACCGGGACTAACTCCTACGAGCAGTACTTC.

This sequence joins TRBV29-1 and TRBJ1-1, with D uncertain. The V end lost 0 bases, the J end lost 0 bases, and 14 bases lay between the germline ends. The germline gives CDR1 SQVTM, CDR2 ANQGSEA. CDR3 length: 16 amino acids. CDR3 region: CSVEDRHTGMNTEAFF. CDR3 nucleotides: TGCAGCGTTGAAGACAGGCATACTGGTATGAACACTGAAGCTTTCTTT.

The chain links TRBV11-1 to TRBJ2-1; the match to TRBD2 covers 8 bases. Trimming at V came to 1 base and at J to 7 bases, leaving 6 bases not matched to a gene. Germline CDR1 and CDR2: SGHAT and FQDESV (reference sequence). This CDR3 region has 15 residues. In DNA form, the CDR3 reads TGTGCCAGCAGCTTAGACGGCGGGGGGAAGAATGAGCAGTTCTTC. It is translated as CASSLDGGGKNEQFF.

This chain joins TRBV15 and TRBJ2-2; 7 nucleotides match TRBD1. V lost 2 bases to trimming and J lost 7 bases; unmatched junction nucleotides: 16. Germline CDR1 reads LNHNV; CDR2 reads YYDKDF (reference sequence). The CDR3 consists of 18 residues. CDR3 loop: CATSRTAGLTGVDGELFF. The DNA for the CDR3 is TGTGCCACCAGCAGAACTGCTGGCCTTACAGGGGTCGACGGGGAGCTGTTTTTT.

With regard to this clone: This sample includes further DNA sequences coding for the same CDR3. The gene calls are TRBV2 and TRBJ1-2, with D possibly TRBD1 on 5 matching bases. The CDR3 has 12 amino acids. The V and J ends lost 3 bases and 4 bases respectively, with 6 bases between them. Germline loops: CDR1 SNHLY, CDR2 FYNNEI. The CDR3 sequence: CASSEQGYGYTF. In nucleotides, the CDR3 is TGTGCCAGCAGTGAGCAGGGCTATGGCTACACCTTC.

The gene calls are TRBV5-1 and TRBJ2-1; 9 positions match TRBD2. Germline V gene sequence: CDR1 SGHRS, CDR2 YFSETQ. This CDR3 has 14 residues. The ends lost 6 bases at V and 9 bases at J; junction bases unmatched: 10. In DNA form, the CDR3 reads TGCGCCAGCACCTTAGCGGGAGCCCTGGGTGAGCAGTTCTTC. It encodes CASTLAGALGEQFF. Filled out from reference TRBV5-1 and TRBJ2-1, the complete variable domain reads KAGVTQTPRYLIKTRGQQVTLSCSPISGHRSVSWYQQTPGQGLQFLFEYFSETQRNKGNFPGRFSGRQFSNSRSEMNVSTLELGDSALYLCASTLAGALGEQFFGPGTRLTVL.